A single sample is the source of the 15 T cell receptor beta chains below, sequenced in a study of HIV-infected patients and healthy controls. Alpha and beta constant-region primers primed reverse transcription of approximately 500 ng RNA. Separate chain-specific third strand synthesis with multiplexing indices produced the alpha and beta libraries. TCRdb re-called the 5' RACE reads through MiXCR, storing one row per CDR3 protein. The table includes roughly 18,000 distinct CDR3 sequences, under 9% detected once. Roughly three months, about 14 weeks, into antiretroviral therapy, follow-up blood was collected. The repertoire came from unfractionated whole blood and reflected all unsorted peripheral T cells. This specimen was blood, taken during antiretroviral therapy. The receptors were sampled from an adult with HIV infection.

The gene calls are TRBV5-5 and TRBJ2-3, with D tentatively TRBD2 (6 bases). V gave up 3 bases and J gave up 6 bases, with 14 bases separating them. Germline V gives CDR1 SGHKS, CDR2 YYEKEE (reference sequence). The CDR3 has 14 residues. CDR3 sequence (DNA): TGTGCCAGCAGCTCCGGGACTCTCGACGATACGCAGTATTTT. Its translation: CASSSGTLDDTQYF.

This clonotype has ten or more counts. The chain joins TRBV7-9 to TRBJ2-5; D is possibly TRBD2 (5 bases). Between the trimmed V and J ends, which lost 5 bases and 7 bases, there was a span of 11 bases. The CDR3 totals 12 residues. The germline gives CDR1 SEHNR, CDR2 FQNEAQ (reference sequence). The CDR3 nucleotides are TGTGCCAGCAGCCCCCTTGAGGGGACCCAGTACTTC. Translation: CASSPLEGTQYF.

This clonotype was recorded many times. This chain links TRBV27 with TRBJ2-2; 11 bases are shared with TRBD2. V shed 6 bases and J 5 bases; nucleotides not matched to a gene: 5. CDR3 size: 15 residues. Germline-derived CDR1 and CDR2 are MNHEY and SMNVEV (reference sequence). CDR3 protein: CASRPGTSGTGELFF. In nucleotides, the CDR3 is TGTGCCAGCAGACCCGGGACTAGCGGAACCGGGGAGCTGTTTTTT.

Many counts were recorded for this clonotype. This chain joins TRBV29-1 and TRBJ2-7; 8 bases line up with TRBD2. This CDR3 is built from 12 residues. CDR1 and CDR2 from the germline V gene are SQVTM and ANQGSEA. V was clipped by 4 bases and J by 6 bases; unmatched bases: 5. The CDR3 loop is CSVVELAAEQYF. CDR3 coding DNA: TGCAGCGTTGTAGAACTAGCGGCCGAGCAGTACTTC.

This clonotype was seen repeatedly, ten times or more. J is TRBJ1-5 and V is TRBV2; D remains ambiguous. The CDR3 has 15 amino acids. With 6 bases removed from V and 0 bases from J, the gap between germline ends came to 12 bases. Germline-derived CDR1 and CDR2 are SNHLY and FYNNEI. In nucleotides, the CDR3 is TGTGCCAGCAGATTTGGTGGGGATAGCAATCAGCCCCAGCATTTT. Encoded protein: CASRFGGDSNQPQHF.

This clonotype was found many times. The chain joins TRBV28 to TRBJ1-1; no clear D. Trimming pared 3 bases from V and 4 bases from J, leaving 12 bases between. CDR1 is MDHEN and CDR2 is SYDVKM in the germline V gene. This CDR3 comprises 14 residues. Here the CDR3 DNA reads TGTGCCAGCAGTTTTGACCTGGGAGGCACTGAAGCTTTCTTT. Its protein is CASSFDLGGTEAFF.

The CDR3 spells CASRVGGSNQPQHF. The CDR3 DNA reads TGTGCCAGTAGGGTGGGCGGTAGCAATCAGCCCCAGCATTTT. This rearrangement joins TRBV19 to TRBJ1-5; D is ambiguous. The CDR3 is 14 residues long. In germline, CDR1 is LNHDA, CDR2 SQIVND (reference sequence). The V and J ends lost 6 bases and 0 bases respectively, with 9 bases between them.

This clonotype was detected only a few times. The CDR3 loop reads CASSLGHYYEQYF. CDR3 sequence (DNA): TGTGCCAGCAGCCTTGGACACTACTACGAGCAGTACTTC. The rearrangement joins TRBV11-1 to TRBJ2-7; D might be TRBD1 (5 bases). The V end lost 5 bases, the J end lost 3 bases, and 11 bases lay between the germline ends. The germline V gene has CDR1 SGHAT and CDR2 FQDESV (reference sequence). The CDR3 runs to 13 residues.

The table lists this clonotype with many counts. The DNA of the CDR3 is TGTGCCAGCAGTTTCCCCACCAAAGATTCACCCCTCCACTTT. This translates into CASSFPTKDSPLHF. This chain joins TRBV27 and TRBJ1-6, with D uncertain. In germline, CDR1 is MNHEY, CDR2 SMNVEV (reference sequence). V dropped 3 bases and J dropped 8 bases, with 11 bases sitting between them. This CDR3 region has 14 residues.

This clonotype was recorded at least ten times. The chain is built from TRBV7-9 and TRBJ2-6; no reliable D call. Per the germline V gene, CDR1 is SEHNR and CDR2 is FQNEAQ (reference sequence). The CDR3 sequence is 16 residues long. V was pared by 4 bases and J by 9 bases, with 19 bases between. The CDR3, as DNA: TGTGCCAGCAGCTCCTTCCCAGGACCAATGGACAACGTCCTGACTTTC. This translates into CASSSFPGPMDNVLTF.

V usage is TRBV11-2 and J usage is TRBJ2-4, with D hard to call. This CDR3 comprises 12 residues. Trimming pared 1 base from V and 6 bases from J, leaving 4 bases between. The germline gives CDR1 SGHAT, CDR2 FQNNGV. CDR3 in DNA: TGTGCCAGCAGCTTAGGGCCAAACATTCAGTACTTC. It yields the protein CASSLGPNIQYF.

This clonotype was detected ten times or more. The chain is built from TRBV7-9 and TRBJ2-7; D gene ambiguous. Germline-derived CDR1 and CDR2 are SEHNR and FQNEAQ (reference sequence). V gave up 3 bases and J gave up 6 bases, with 6 bases separating them. The CDR3 totals 11 residues. CDR3 protein: CASSFMGEQYF. The CDR3, as DNA: TGTGCCAGCAGCTTTATGGGCGAGCAGTACTTC. Looking up the rest from reference TRBV7-9 and TRBJ2-7 gives the full variable domain: DTGVSQNPRHKITKRGQNVTFRCDPISEHNRLYWYRQTLGQGPEFLTYFQNEAQLEKSRLLSDRFSAERPKGSFSTLEIQRTEQGDSAMYLCASSFMGEQYFGPGTRLTVT.

This clonotype appeared many times. V gene TRBV20-1 combines with J gene TRBJ1-4, with 10 bases that match TRBD1. Germline-derived CDR1 and CDR2 are DFQATT and SNEGSKA (reference sequence). The J segment lost 8 bases and the V segment lost 4 bases, leaving 7 bases of the junction unmatched. The CDR3 is made up of 14 amino acids. In DNA, the CDR3 is TGCAGTGCTATTCGGACAGGGGGGAACGAAAAACTGTTTTTT. Amino acids: CSAIRTGGNEKLFF.

The V call is TRBV5-1, the J call TRBJ2-1; 7 nucleotides match TRBD1. The CDR3 extends over 14 amino acids. Germline loops: CDR1 SGHRS, CDR2 YFSETQ. Trimming took 6 bases from V and 7 from J; bases not matched to a gene: 10. CDR3 sequence reads: CASTLDRAGNEQFF. CDR3 bases: TGCGCCAGCACCCTAGACAGGGCCGGGAATGAGCAGTTCTTC.

In the case of this clonotype: This may be a read error, as it is one base from a much larger clone. The gene calls are TRBV4-1 and TRBJ2-7; 8 nucleotides match TRBD2. After removal of 0 bases from V and 3 bases from J, the junction contained 4 bases not matched to a gene. The CDR3 covers 15 residues. Germline V gene sequence: CDR1 MGHRA, CDR2 YSYEKL. CDR3 coding DNA: TGCGCCAGCAGCCAAGAAAAGCGGGAGAGCTACGAGCAGTACTTC. Its translation: CASSQEKRESYEQYF.